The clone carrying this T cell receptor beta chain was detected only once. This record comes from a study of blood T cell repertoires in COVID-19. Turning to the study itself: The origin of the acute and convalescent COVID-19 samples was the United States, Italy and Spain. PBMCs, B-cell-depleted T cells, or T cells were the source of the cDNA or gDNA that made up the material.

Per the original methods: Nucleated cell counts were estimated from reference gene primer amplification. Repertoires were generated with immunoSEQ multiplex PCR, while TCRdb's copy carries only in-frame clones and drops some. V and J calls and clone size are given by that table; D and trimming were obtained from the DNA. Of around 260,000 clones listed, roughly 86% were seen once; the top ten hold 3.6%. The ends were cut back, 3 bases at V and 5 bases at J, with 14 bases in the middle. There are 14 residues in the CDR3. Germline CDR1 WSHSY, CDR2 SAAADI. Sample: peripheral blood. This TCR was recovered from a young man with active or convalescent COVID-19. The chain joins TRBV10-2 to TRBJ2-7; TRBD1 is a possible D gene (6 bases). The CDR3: CASSDDWGRDEQYF. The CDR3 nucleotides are TGCGCCAGCAGTGATGATTGGGGGCGCGACGAGCAGTACTTC.